Detailed here is one TCR beta chain. Its antigen is as yet unknown. The sample belongs to a study of a mutant IDH1 vaccine in newly diagnosed glioma. Study summary: The initiation of vaccination occurred 4-6 weeks after radiotherapy alone, or with temozolomide cycles. Earlier care involved radiotherapy, temozolomide, or both, and the majority received both.

Clones were read by immunoSEQ multiplex PCR, and TCRdb kept only the in-frame ones, dropping some. The sample yields around 100,000 clones, roughly 91% seen once. Documented time point: week 47, end of study. Topical imiquimod accompanied each vaccine dose, which consisted of 300 ug of mutant IDH1 20-mer peptide. V lost 4 bases and J lost 4, with 17 bases in between. Germline V gives CDR1 SGHRS, CDR2 YFSETQ. This CDR3 comprises 15 residues. The receptor's source is a woman aged 45 to 65 with glioma. The chain links TRBV5-1 to TRBJ1-1; D may be TRBD1 (6 bases). The sample here was PBMCs, taken from a glioma patient whose treatment included an IDH1 peptide vaccine. The CDR3 spells CASSARSRGGTEAFF. The CDR3 DNA reads TGCGCCAGCAGCGCCAGATCAAGGGGGGGCACTGAAGCTTTCTTT.